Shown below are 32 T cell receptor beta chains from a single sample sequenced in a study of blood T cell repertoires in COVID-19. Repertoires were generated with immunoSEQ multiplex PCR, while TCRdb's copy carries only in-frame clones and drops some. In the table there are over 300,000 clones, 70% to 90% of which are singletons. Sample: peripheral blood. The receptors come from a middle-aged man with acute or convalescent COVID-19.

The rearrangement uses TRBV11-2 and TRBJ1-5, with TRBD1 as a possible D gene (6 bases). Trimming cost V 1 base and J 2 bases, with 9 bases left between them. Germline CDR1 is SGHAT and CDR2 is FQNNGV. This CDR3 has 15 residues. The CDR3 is CASSLGGGGNQPQHF. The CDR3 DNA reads TGTGCCAGCAGCTTAGGAGGGGGGGGCAATCAGCCCCAGCATTTT. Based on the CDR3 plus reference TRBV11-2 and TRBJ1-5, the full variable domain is EAGVAQSPRYKIIEKRQSVAFWCNPISGHATLYWYQQILGQGPKLLIQFQNNGVVDDSQLPKDRFSAERLKGVDSTLKIQPAKLEDSAVYLCASSLGGGGNQPQHFGDGTRLSIL.

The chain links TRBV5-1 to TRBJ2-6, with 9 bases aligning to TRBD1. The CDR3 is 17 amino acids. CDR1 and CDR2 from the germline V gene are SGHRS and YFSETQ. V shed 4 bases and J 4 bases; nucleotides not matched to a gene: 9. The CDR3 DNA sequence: TGCGCCAGCAGCCCCGGGACAGGGTTTGGAGGGGCCAACGTCCTGACTTTC. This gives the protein CASSPGTGFGGANVLTF.

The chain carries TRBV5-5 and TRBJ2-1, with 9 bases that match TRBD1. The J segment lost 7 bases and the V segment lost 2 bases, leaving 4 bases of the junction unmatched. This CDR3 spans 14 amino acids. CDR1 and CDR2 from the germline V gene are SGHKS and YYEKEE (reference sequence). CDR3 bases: TGTGCCAGCAGCTTCCGGGACAGGGTGAATGAGCAGTTCTTC. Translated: CASSFRDRVNEQFF. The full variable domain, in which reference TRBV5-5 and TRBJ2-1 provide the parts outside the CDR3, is DAGVTQSPTHLIKTRGQQVTLRCSPISGHKSVSWYQQVLGQGPQFIFQYYEKEERGRGNFPDRFSARQFPNYSSELNVNALLLGDSALYLCASSFRDRVNEQFFGPGTRLTVL.

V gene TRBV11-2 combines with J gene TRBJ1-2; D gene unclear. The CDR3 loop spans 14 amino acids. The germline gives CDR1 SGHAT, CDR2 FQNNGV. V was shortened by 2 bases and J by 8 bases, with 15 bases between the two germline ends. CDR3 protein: CASSLSGPTSGYTF. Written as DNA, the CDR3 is TGTGCCAGCAGCTTAAGTGGGCCAACCTCGGGCTACACCTTC.

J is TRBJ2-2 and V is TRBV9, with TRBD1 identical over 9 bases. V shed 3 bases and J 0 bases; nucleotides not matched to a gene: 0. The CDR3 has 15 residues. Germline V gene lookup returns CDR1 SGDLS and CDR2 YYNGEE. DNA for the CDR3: TGTGCCAGCAGCGGGACAGGGGCGAACACCGGGGAGCTGTTTTTT. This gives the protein CASSGTGANTGELFF.

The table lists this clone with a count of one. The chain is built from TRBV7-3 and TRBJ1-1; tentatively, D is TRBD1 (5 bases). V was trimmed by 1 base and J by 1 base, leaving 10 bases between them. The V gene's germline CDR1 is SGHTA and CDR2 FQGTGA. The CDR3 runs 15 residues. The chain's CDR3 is CASSLMGPQNTEAFF. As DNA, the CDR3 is TGTGCCAGCAGCTTAATGGGGCCGCAGAACACTGAAGCTTTCTTT. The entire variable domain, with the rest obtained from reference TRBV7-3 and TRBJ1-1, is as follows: GAGVSQTPSNKVTEKGKYVELRCDPISGHTALYWYRQSLGQGPEFLIYFQGTGAADDSGLPNDRFFAVRPEGSVSTLKIQRTERGDSAVYLCASSLMGPQNTEAFFGQGTRLTVV.

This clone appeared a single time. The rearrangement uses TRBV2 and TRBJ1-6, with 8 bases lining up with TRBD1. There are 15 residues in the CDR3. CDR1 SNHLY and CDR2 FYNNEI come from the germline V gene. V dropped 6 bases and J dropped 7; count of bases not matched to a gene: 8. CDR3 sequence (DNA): TGTGCCAGCAGCGCAGGGGGCCAGAGAAATTCACCCCTCCACTTT. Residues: CASSAGGQRNSPLHF.

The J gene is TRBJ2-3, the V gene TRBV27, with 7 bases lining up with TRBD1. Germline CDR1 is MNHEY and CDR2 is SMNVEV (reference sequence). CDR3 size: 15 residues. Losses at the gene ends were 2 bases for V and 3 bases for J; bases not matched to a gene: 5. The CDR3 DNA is TGTGCCAGCAGTTTAAGCCGGGACAGAACAGATACGCAGTATTTT. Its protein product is CASSLSRDRTDTQYF.

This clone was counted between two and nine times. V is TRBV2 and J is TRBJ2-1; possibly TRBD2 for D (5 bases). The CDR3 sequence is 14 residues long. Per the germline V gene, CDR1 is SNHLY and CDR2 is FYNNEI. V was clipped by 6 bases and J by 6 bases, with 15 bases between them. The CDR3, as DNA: TGTGCCAGCAGGGGGAGTGCTACAACCAATGAGCAGTTCTTC. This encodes CASRGSATTNEQFF.

In DNA, the CDR3 is TGTGCCAGCAGTAACCCTGGCGGCCCCTACAATGAGCAGTTCTTC. Residues: CASSNPGGPYNEQFF. This chain joins TRBV27 and TRBJ2-1; D gene unclear. The CDR3 loop spans 15 amino acids. V was trimmed by 5 bases and J by 2 bases, leaving 13 bases between them. The germline V gene has CDR1 MNHEY and CDR2 SMNVEV (reference sequence).

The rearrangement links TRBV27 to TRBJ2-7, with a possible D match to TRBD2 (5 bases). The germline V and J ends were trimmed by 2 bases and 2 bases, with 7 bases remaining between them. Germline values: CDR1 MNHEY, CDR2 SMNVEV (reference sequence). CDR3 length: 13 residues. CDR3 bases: TGTGCCAGCAGTTTAGCGGAGGCCTACGAGCAGTACTTC. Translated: CASSLAEAYEQYF.

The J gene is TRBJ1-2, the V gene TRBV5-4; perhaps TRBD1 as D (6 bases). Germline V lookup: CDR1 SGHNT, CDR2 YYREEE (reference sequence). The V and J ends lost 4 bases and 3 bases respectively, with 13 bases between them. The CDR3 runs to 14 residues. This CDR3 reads CASSPPHRDYGYTF. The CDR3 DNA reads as TGTGCCAGCAGCCCTCCCCACAGGGACTATGGCTACACCTTC. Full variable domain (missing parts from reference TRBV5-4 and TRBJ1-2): ETGVTQSPTHLIKTRGQQVTLRCSSQSGHNTVSWYQQALGQGPQFIFQYYREEENGRGNFPPRFSGLQFPNYSSELNVNALELDDSALYLCASSPPHRDYGYTFGSGTRLTVV.

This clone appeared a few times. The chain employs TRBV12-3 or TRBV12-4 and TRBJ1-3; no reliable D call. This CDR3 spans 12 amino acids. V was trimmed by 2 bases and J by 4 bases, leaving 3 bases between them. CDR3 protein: CASSLLGNTIYF. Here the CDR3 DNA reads TGTGCCAGCAGTTTACTAGGAAACACCATATATTTT.

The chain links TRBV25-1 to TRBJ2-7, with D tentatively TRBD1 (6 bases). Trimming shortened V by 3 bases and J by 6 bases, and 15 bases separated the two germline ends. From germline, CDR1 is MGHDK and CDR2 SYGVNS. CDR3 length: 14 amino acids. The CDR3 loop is CASSDLPGAGEQYF. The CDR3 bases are TGTGCCAGCAGTGATCTTCCAGGGGCAGGCGAGCAGTACTTC.

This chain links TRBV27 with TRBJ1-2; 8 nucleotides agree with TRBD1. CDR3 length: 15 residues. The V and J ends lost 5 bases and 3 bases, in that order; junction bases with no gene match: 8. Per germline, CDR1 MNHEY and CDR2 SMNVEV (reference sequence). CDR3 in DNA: TGTGCCAGCAGTCAAAGCAGGGGGCTCGACTATGGCTACACCTTC. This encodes CASSQSRGLDYGYTF.

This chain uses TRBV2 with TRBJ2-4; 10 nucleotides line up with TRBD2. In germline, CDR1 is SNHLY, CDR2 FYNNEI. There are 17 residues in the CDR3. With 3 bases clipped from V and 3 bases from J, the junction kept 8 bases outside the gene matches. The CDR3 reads CASSEAGAGGGKNIQYF. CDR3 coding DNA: TGTGCCAGCAGTGAGGCGGGAGCGGGAGGGGGCAAAAACATTCAGTACTTC.

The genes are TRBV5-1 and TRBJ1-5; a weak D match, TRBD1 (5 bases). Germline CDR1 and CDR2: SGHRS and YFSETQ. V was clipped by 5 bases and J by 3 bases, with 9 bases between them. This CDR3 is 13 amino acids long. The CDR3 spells CASRGEDNQPQHF. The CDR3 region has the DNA TGCGCCAGCAGGGGGGAGGACAATCAGCCCCAGCATTTT.

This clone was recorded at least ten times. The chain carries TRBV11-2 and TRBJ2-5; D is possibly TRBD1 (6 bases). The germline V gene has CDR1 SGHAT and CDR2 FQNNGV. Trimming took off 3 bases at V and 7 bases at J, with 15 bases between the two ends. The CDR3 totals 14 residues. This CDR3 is CASSFGQPQGTQYF. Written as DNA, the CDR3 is TGTGCCAGCAGCTTCGGACAGCCCCAGGGGACCCAGTACTTC.

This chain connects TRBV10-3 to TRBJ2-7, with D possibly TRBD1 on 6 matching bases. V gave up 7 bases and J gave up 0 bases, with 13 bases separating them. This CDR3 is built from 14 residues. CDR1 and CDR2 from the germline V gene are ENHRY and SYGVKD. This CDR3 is CAINDQGSSYEQYF. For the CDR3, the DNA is TGTGCCATCAATGACCAGGGGAGCTCCTACGAGCAGTACTTC.

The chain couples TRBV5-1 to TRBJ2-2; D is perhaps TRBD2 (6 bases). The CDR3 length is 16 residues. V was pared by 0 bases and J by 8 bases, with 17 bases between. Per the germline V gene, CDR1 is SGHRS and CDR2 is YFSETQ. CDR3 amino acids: CASSLASVKGRGELFF. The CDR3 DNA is TGCGCCAGCAGCTTGGCTAGCGTTAAAGGACGGGGGGAGCTGTTTTTT.

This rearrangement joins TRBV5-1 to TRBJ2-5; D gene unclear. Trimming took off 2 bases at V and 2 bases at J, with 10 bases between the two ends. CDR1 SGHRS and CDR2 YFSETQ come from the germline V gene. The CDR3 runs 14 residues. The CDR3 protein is CASSFAPRQETQYF. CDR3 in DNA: TGCGCCAGCAGCTTCGCACCCAGACAAGAGACCCAGTACTTC.

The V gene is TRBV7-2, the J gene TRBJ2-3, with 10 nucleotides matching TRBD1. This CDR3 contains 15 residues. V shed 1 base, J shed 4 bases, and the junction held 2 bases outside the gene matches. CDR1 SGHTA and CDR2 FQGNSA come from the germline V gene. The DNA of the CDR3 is TGTGCCAGCAGCTTAGTTGGACAGGGGGCAGATACGCAGTATTTT. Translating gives CASSLVGQGADTQYF.

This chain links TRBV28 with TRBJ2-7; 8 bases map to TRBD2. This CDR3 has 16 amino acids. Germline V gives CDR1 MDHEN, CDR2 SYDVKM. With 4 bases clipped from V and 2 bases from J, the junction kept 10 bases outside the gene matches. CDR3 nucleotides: TGTGCCAGCAGTTCCCACCTCTCGCGGGGGGCCTACGAGCAGTACTTC. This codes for CASSSHLSRGAYEQYF.

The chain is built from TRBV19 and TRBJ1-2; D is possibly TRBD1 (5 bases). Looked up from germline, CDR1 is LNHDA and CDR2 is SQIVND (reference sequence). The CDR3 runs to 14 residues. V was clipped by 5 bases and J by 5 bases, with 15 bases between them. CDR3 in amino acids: CASSSGISGYGYTF. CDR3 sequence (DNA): TGTGCCAGTAGTTCAGGGATCTCTGGGTATGGCTACACCTTC.

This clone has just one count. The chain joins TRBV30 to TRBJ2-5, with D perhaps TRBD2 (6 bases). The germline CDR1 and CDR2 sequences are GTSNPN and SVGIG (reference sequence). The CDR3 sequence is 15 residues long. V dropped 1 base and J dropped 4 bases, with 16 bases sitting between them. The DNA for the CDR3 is TGTGCCTGGAGTGAGCCGGGGGTGTGGAGAGAGACCCAGTACTTC. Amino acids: CAWSEPGVWRETQYF.

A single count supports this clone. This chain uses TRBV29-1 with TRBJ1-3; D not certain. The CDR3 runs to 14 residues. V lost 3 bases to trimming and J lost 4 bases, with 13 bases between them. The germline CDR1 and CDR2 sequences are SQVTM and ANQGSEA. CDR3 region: CSVDNYTEGNTIYF. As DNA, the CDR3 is TGCAGCGTTGATAACTATACGGAGGGAAACACCATATATTTT.

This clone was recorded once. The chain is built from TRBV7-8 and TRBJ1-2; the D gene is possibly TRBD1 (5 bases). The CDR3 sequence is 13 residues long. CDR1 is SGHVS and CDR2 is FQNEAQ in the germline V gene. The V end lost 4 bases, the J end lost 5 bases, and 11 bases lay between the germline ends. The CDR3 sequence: CASSSRGGYGYTF. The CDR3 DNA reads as TGTGCCAGCAGCTCCCGGGGGGGATATGGCTACACCTTC. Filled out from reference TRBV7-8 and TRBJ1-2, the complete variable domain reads GAGVSQSPRYKVAKRGQDVALRCDPISGHVSLFWYQQALGQGPEFLTYFQNEAQLDKSGLPSDRFFAERPEGSVSTLKIQRTQQEDSAVYLCASSSRGGYGYTFGSGTRLTVV.

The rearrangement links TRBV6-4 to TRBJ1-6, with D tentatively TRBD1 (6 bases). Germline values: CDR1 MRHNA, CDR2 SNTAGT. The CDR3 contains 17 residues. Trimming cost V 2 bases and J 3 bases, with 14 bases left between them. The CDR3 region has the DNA TGTGCCAGCAGTGACCCCACAGGGCTTGGCTATAATTCACCCCTCCACTTT. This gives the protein CASSDPTGLGYNSPLHF.

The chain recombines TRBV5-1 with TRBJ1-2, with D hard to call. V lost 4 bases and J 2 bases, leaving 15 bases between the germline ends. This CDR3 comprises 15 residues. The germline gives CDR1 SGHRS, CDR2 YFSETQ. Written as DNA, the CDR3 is TGCGCCAGCAGCGTTTTAGGGAGCGAAAACTATGGCTACACCTTC. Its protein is CASSVLGSENYGYTF. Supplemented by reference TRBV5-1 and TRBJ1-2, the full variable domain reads KAGVTQTPRYLIKTRGQQVTLSCSPISGHRSVSWYQQTPGQGLQFLFEYFSETQRNKGNFPGRFSGRQFSNSRSEMNVSTLELGDSALYLCASSVLGSENYGYTFGSGTRLTVV.

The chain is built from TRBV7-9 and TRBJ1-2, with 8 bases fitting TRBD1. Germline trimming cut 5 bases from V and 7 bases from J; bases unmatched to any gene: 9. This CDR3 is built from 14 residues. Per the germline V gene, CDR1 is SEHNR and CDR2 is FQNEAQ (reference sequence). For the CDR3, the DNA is TGTGCCAGCAGCAATCGACAGGGGTTAAGTGGCTACACCTTC. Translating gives CASSNRQGLSGYTF.

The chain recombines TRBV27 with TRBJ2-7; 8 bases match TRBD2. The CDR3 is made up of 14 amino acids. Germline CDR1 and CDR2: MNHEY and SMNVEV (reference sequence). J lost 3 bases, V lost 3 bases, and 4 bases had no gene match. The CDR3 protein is CASSLGSGDYEQYF. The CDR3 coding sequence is TGTGCCAGCAGTTTGGGTAGCGGGGACTACGAGCAGTACTTC.

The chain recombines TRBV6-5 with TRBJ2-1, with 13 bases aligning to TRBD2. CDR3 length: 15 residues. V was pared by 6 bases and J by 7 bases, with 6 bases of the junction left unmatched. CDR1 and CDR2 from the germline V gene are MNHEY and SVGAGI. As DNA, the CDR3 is TGTGCCAGCAGCGTACTAGCGGGGGGGCAGAATGAGCAGTTCTTC. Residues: CASSVLAGGQNEQFF.